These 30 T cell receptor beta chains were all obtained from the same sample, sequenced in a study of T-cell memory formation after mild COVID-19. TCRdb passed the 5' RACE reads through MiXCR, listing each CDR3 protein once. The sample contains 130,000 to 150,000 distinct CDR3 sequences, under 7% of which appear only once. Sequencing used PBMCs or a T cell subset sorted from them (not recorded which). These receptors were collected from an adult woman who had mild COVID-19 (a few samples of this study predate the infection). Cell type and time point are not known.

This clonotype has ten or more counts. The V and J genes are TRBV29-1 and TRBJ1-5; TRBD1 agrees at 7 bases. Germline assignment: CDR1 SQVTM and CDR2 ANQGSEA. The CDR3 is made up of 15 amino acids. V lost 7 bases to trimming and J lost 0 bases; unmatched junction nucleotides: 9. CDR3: CSAGDSIHSNQPQHF. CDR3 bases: TGCAGCGCGGGGGACAGCATACATAGCAATCAGCCCCAGCATTTT.

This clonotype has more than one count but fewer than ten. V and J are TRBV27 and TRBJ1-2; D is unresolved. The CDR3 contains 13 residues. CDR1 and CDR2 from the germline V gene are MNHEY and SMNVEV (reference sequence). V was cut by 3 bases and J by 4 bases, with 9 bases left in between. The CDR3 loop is CASSFGRSYGYTF. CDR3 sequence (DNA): TGTGCCAGCAGTTTCGGGAGATCCTATGGCTACACCTTC.

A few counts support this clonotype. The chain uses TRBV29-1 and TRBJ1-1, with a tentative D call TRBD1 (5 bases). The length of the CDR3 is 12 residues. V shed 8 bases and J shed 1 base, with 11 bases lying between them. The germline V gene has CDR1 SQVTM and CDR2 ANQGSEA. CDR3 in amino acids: CSYSRGNTEAFF. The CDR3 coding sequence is TGCAGCTACAGTAGGGGGAACACTGAAGCTTTCTTT.

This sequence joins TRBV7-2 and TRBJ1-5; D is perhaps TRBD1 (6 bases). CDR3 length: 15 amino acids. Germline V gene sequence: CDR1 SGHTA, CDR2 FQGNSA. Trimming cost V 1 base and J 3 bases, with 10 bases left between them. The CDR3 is CASSLGGRSNQPQHF. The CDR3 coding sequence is TGTGCCAGCAGCTTAGGGGGGCGGTCCAATCAGCCCCAGCATTTT.

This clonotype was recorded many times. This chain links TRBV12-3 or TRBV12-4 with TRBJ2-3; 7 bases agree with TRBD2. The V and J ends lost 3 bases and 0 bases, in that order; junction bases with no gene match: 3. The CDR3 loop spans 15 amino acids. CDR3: CASSFGGFSTDTQYF. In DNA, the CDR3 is TGTGCCAGCAGTTTCGGGGGGTTTAGCACAGATACGCAGTATTTT.

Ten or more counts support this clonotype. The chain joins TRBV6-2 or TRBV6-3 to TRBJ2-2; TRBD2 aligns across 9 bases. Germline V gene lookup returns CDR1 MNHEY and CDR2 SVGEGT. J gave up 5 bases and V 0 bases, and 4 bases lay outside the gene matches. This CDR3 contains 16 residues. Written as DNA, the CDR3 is TGTGCCAGCAGTTACTCGGGACTAGCCAGTACCGGGGAGCTGTTTTTT. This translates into CASSYSGLASTGELFF.

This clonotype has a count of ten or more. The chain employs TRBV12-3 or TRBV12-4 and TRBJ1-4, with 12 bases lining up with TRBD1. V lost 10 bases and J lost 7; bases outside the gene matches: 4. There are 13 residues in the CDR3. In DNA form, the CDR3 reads TGTGCCACCTCGGGACAGGGGGCTGAAAAACTGTTTTTT. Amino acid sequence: CATSGQGAEKLFF.

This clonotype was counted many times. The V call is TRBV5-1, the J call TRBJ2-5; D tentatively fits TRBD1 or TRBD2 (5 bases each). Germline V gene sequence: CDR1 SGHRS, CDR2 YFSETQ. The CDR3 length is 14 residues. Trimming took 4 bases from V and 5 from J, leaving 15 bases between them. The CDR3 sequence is CASSPRGSGETQYF. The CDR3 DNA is TGCGCCAGCAGCCCGAGGGGCTCCGGGGAGACCCAGTACTTC.

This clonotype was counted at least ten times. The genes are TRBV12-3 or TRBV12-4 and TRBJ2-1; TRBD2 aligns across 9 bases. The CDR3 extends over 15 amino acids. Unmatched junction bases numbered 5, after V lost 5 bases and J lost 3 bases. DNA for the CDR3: TGTGCCAGCAGTAGACTAGCGGACCTCTACAATGAGCAGTTCTTC. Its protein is CASSRLADLYNEQFF.

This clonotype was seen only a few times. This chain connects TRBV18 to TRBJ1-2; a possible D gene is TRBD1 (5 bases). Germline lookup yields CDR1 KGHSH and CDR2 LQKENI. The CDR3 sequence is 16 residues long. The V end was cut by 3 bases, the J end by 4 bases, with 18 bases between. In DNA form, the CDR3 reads TGTGCCAGCTCACCTTCTCCGGGACCAAAAGCCTATGGCTACACCTTC. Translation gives CASSPSPGPKAYGYTF.

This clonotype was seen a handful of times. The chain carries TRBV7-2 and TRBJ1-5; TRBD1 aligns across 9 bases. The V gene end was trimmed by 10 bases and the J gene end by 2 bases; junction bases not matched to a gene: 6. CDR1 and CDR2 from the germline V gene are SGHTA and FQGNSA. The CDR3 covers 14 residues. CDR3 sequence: CATTGGWGNQPQHF. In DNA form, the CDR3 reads TGTGCCACCACAGGGGGCTGGGGCAATCAGCCCCAGCATTTT.

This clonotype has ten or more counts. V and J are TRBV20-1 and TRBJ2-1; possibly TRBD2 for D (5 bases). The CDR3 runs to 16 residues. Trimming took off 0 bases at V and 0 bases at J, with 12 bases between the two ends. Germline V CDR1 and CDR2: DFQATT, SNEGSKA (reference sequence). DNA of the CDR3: TGCAGTGCTAGAGATGCCCAGCGGAGCTCCTACAATGAGCAGTTCTTC. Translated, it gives CSARDAQRSSYNEQFF.

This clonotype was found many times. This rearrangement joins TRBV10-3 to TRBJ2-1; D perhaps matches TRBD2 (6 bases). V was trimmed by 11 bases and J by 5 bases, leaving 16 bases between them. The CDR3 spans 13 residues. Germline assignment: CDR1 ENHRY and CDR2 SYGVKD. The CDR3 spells CAASGEVNNEQFF. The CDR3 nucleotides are TGTGCCGCGTCCGGGGAGGTAAACAATGAGCAGTTCTTC.

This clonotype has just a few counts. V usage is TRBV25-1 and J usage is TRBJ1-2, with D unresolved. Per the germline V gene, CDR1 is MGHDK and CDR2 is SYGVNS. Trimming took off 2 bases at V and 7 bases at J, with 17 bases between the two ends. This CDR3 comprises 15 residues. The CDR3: CASSEVGLGFGGYTF. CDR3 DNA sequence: TGTGCCAGCAGTGAAGTGGGATTGGGATTTGGTGGCTACACCTTC.

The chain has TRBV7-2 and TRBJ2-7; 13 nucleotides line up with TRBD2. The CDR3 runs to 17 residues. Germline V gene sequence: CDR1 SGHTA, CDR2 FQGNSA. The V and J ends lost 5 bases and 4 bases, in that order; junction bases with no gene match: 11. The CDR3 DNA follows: TGTGCCAGCAGCGTAACCGGGACTAGCGGGATGCTATACGAGCAGTACTTC. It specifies CASSVTGTSGMLYEQYF.

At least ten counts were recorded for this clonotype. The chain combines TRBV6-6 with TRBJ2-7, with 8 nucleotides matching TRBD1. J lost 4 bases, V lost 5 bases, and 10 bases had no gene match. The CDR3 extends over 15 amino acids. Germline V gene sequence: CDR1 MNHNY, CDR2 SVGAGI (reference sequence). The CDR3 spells CASSRGGQELYEQYF. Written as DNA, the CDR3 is TGTGCCAGCAGTCGAGGGGGACAGGAACTTTACGAGCAGTACTTC.

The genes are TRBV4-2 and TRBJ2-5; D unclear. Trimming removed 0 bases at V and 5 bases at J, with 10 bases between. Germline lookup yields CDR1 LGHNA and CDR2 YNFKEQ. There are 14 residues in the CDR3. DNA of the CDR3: TGTGCCAGCAGCCAAGACGGTAAAGGGGAGACCCAGTACTTC. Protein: CASSQDGKGETQYF.

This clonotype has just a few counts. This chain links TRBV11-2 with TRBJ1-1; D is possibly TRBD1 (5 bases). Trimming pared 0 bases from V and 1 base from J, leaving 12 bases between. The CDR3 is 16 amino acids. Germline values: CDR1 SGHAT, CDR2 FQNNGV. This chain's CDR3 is CASSLETGRKNTEAFF. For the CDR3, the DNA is TGTGCCAGCAGCTTAGAGACGGGACGCAAGAACACTGAAGCTTTCTTT.

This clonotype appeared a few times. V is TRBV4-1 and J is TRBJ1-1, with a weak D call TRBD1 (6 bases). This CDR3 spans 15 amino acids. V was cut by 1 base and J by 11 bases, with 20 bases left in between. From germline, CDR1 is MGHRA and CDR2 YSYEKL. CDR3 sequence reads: CASSQVPRGQREAFF. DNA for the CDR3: TGCGCCAGCAGCCAAGTCCCCAGGGGTCAGAGGGAGGCTTTCTTT.

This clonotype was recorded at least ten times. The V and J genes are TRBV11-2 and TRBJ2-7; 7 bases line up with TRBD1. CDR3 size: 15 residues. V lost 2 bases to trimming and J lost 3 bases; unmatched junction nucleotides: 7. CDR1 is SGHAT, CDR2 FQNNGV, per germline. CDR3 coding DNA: TGTGCCAGCAGCTTACGATTAGGGGGCAACTACGAGCAGTACTTC. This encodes CASSLRLGGNYEQYF.

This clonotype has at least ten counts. In DNA form, the CDR3 reads TGTGCCAGCAGCTTTCCGATAGCGGGACGGCCATATGAGCAGTTCTTC. It is translated as CASSFPIAGRPYEQFF. The chain couples TRBV5-5 to TRBJ2-1; the match to TRBD2 covers 8 bases. Germline trimming cut 2 bases from V and 8 bases from J; bases unmatched to any gene: 12. The CDR3 sequence is 16 residues long. Germline V CDR1 and CDR2: SGHKS, YYEKEE (reference sequence).

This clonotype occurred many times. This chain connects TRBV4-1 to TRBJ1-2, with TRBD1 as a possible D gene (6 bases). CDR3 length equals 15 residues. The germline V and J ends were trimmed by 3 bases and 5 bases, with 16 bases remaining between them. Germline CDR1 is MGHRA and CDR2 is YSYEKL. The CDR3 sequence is CASSHGRDTSYGYTF. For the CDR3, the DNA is TGCGCCAGCAGCCATGGCCGGGACACCTCTTATGGCTACACCTTC.

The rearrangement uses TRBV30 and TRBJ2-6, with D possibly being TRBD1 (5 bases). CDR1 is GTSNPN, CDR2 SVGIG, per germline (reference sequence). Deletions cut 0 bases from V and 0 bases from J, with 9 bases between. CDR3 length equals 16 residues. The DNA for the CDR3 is TGTGCCTGGAGTGTTACAGGAAGCTCTGGGGCCAACGTCCTGACTTTC. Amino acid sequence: CAWSVTGSSGANVLTF.

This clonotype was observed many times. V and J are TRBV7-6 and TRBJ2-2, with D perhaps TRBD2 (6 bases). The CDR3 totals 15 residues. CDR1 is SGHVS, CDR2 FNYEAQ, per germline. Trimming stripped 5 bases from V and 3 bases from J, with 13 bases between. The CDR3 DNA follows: TGTGCCAGCAGCCCCCGGGAGAGAGACACCGGGGAGCTGTTTTTT. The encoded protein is CASSPRERDTGELFF.

The CDR3 sequence is CASTRRSATDTQYF. CDR3 sequence (DNA): TGTGCCAGCACCCGTCGATCGGCCACAGATACGCAGTATTTT. This rearrangement joins TRBV6-2 or TRBV6-3 to TRBJ2-3; no definite D call. This CDR3 is 14 amino acids long. Germline values: CDR1 MNHEY, CDR2 SVGEGT. V dropped 7 bases and J dropped 2 bases, with 13 bases sitting between them.

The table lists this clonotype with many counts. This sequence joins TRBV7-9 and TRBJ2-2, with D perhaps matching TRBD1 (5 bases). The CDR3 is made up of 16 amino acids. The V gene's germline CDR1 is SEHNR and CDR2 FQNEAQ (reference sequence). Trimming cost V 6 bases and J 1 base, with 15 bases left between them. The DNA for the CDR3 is TGTGCCAGCAGACCCCAGGCAGGGCTGAACACCGGGGAGCTGTTTTTT. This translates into CASRPQAGLNTGELFF.

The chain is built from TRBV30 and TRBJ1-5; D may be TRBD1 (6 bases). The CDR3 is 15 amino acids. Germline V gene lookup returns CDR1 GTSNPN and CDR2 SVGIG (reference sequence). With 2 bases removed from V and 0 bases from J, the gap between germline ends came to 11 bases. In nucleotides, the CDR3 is TGTGCCTGGAGTCCCGGGACAAATAGCAATCAGCCCCAGCATTTT. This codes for CAWSPGTNSNQPQHF.

CDR3 nucleotides: TGTGCCAGCAGTTTCACAGGGGGCAACGAGCAGTACTTC. Amino acid sequence: CASSFTGGNEQYF. The chain links TRBV12-3 or TRBV12-4 to TRBJ2-7; TRBD1 agrees at 9 bases. V dropped 3 bases and J dropped 5; count of bases not matched to a gene: 2. This CDR3 region has 13 residues.

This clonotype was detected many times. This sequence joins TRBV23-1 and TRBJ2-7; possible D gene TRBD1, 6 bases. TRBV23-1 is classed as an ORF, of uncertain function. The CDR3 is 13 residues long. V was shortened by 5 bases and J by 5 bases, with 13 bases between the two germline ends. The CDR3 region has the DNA TGCGCCAGCAGTGTGCATGGGGGCGACGAGCAGTACTTC. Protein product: CASSVHGGDEQYF.

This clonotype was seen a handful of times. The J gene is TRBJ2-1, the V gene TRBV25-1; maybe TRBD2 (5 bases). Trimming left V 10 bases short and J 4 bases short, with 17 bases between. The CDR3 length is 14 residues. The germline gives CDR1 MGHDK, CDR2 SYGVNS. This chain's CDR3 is CATQRLPRYNEQFF. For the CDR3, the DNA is TGTGCCACACAGCGGCTACCTCGGTACAATGAGCAGTTCTTC. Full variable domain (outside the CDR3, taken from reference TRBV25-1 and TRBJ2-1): EADIYQTPRYLVIGTGKKITLECSQTMGHDKMYWYQQDPGMELHLIHYSYGVNSTEKGDLSSESTVSRIRTEHFPLTLESARPSHTSQYLCATQRLPRYNEQFFGPGTRLTVL.